Below are 16 T cell receptor beta chains sequenced from a single sample in a study of T cells after yellow fever vaccination. MiXCR, run by TCRdb on the 5' RACE reads, gives a single entry per CDR3 protein. The sample includes hundreds of thousands of distinct CDR3 sequences, under 25% of them seen just once. The specimen was PBMCs, collected 15 days after the yellow fever booster vaccination. The receptor set was obtained from a man aged 25-40 years who received the YFV17D yellow fever vaccine.

V is TRBV6-2 or TRBV6-3 and J is TRBJ2-7, with D possibly matching TRBD2 (5 bases). The CDR3 extends over 14 amino acids. Trimming shortened V by 6 bases and J by 5 bases, and 17 bases separated the two germline ends. Germline values: CDR1 MNHEY, CDR2 SVGEGT. CDR3 DNA sequence: TGTGCCAGCAGCAAGGACTCTTTTTTAGACGAGCAGTACTTC. Translation gives CASSKDSFLDEQYF.

The chain combines TRBV6-5 with TRBJ2-7; 12 nucleotides agree with TRBD1. The trim removed 2 bases at V and 4 bases at J, leaving 6 bases unmatched. The CDR3 has 16 amino acids. Germline assignment: CDR1 MNHEY and CDR2 SVGAGI. The CDR3 DNA reads as TGTGCCAGCAGTTACGGGGGGACAGGGGGCGTTTACGAGCAGTACTTC. The encoded protein is CASSYGGTGGVYEQYF.

This clonotype has more than one count but fewer than ten. This rearrangement joins TRBV20-1 to TRBJ2-7, with TRBD2 matching over 10 bases. After removal of 7 bases from V and 1 base from J, the junction contained 1 base not matched to a gene. This CDR3 is 12 amino acids long. Germline V CDR1 and CDR2: DFQATT, SNEGSKA (reference sequence). The CDR3 nucleotides are TGCAGTGGGACTAGCGGTTCCTACGAGCAGTACTTC. It specifies CSGTSGSYEQYF.

This chain uses TRBV7-2 with TRBJ2-1, with 9 bases that match TRBD2. The CDR3 is 15 residues long. In germline, CDR1 is SGHTA, CDR2 FQGNSA. Trimming took 1 base from V and 8 from J; bases not matched to a gene: 6. This CDR3 reads CASSLVAGEVDEQFF. The CDR3 DNA follows: TGTGCCAGCAGCTTAGTAGCGGGAGAAGTCGATGAGCAGTTCTTC. The full variable domain, rest sourced from reference TRBV7-2 and TRBJ2-1, is GAGVSQSPSNKVTEKGKDVELRCDPISGHTALYWYRQSLGQGLEFLIYFQGNSAPDKSGLPSDRFSAERTGGSVSTLTIQRTQQEDSAVYLCASSLVAGEVDEQFFGPGTRLTVL.

This clonotype has more than one count but fewer than ten. This rearrangement joins TRBV7-9 to TRBJ2-1; TRBD2 aligns across 7 bases. V was clipped by 5 bases and J by 7 bases; unmatched bases: 8. CDR3 length: 14 amino acids. CDR1 and CDR2 from the germline V gene are SEHNR and FQNEAQ (reference sequence). CDR3 nucleotide sequence: TGTGCCAGCAGCCCCATGGGGGAGGGTAATGAGCAGTTCTTC. The encoded protein is CASSPMGEGNEQFF.

The genes are TRBV7-2 and TRBJ2-7, with 8 nucleotides matching TRBD1. Germline CDR1 SGHTA, CDR2 FQGNSA. The J segment lost 4 bases and the V segment lost 1 base, leaving 9 bases of the junction unmatched. There are 16 residues in the CDR3. The chain's CDR3 is CASSLDRDRLPYEQYF. Here the CDR3 DNA reads TGTGCCAGCAGCTTAGACCGGGACAGGCTACCATACGAGCAGTACTTC.

This chain links TRBV4-2 with TRBJ2-1; no definite D call. Germline V lookup: CDR1 LGHNA, CDR2 YNFKEQ. The V and J ends lost 4 bases and 0 bases respectively, with 13 bases between them. CDR3 length equals 16 residues. CDR3 sequence (DNA): TGTGCCAGCAGCCCCGAACGACTCTGCTCCTACAATGAGCAGTTCTTC. Protein: CASSPERLCSYNEQFF.

The V and J genes are TRBV3-1 and TRBJ1-2; D may be TRBD1 (6 bases). V was trimmed by 4 bases and J by 8 bases, leaving 8 bases between them. The CDR3 runs 11 residues. Germline V gene sequence: CDR1 LGHDT, CDR2 YNNKEL (reference sequence). For the CDR3, the DNA is TGTGCCAGCAGCCGAGGGGGGGGCTACACCTTC. Its translation is CASSRGGGYTF.

This clonotype was seen only a few times. The chain couples TRBV7-2 to TRBJ2-2, with TRBD1 as a possible D gene (5 bases). The length of the CDR3 is 14 residues. CDR1 and CDR2 (germline): SGHTA, FQGNSA. V was cut by 7 bases and J by 9 bases, with 18 bases left in between. DNA of the CDR3: TGTGCCAGCAATTCAGGGCTGGTTGATAGGGAGCTGTTTTTT. Encoded protein: CASNSGLVDRELFF.

This clonotype has more than one count but fewer than ten. The chain is built from TRBV27 and TRBJ2-7; 7 positions agree with TRBD1. CDR1 and CDR2 from the germline V gene are MNHEY and SMNVEV (reference sequence). This CDR3 contains 14 residues. After removal of 6 bases from V and 3 bases from J, the junction contained 8 bases not matched to a gene. The CDR3, as DNA: TGTGCCAGCAGACCCGGGACAGAGGACTACGAGCAGTACTTC. Protein product: CASRPGTEDYEQYF.

V usage is TRBV20-1 and J usage is TRBJ1-2; 8 positions agree with TRBD1. V gave up 6 bases and J gave up 7 bases; unmatched junction bases: 10. The CDR3 is 13 amino acids. Looked up from germline, CDR1 is DFQATT and CDR2 is SNEGSKA (reference sequence). The DNA for the CDR3 is TGCAGTGCCGTGCCTCAACAGGGGGGTGGCTACACCTTC. Translation gives CSAVPQQGGGYTF.

This chain connects TRBV7-6 to TRBJ2-1; TRBD2 aligns across 7 bases. Per germline, CDR1 SGHVS and CDR2 FNYEAQ. There are 14 residues in the CDR3. J was trimmed by 3 bases and V by 5 bases; bases with no gene match: 4. The CDR3 coding sequence is TGTGCCAGCAGCCGTAGCGGGTTCTACAATGAGCAGTTCTTC. This encodes CASSRSGFYNEQFF.

This clonotype has only a few counts. The chain combines TRBV7-3 with TRBJ2-1; TRBD2 aligns across 8 bases. The CDR3 spans 16 residues. The J segment lost 7 bases and the V segment lost 1 base, leaving 9 bases of the junction unmatched. Looked up from germline, CDR1 is SGHTA and CDR2 is FQGTGA. The CDR3 DNA reads TGTGCCAGCAGCTTAAACCGGCTAGCGGGCACTAATGAGCAGTTCTTC. Residues: CASSLNRLAGTNEQFF.

The chain carries TRBV4-3 and TRBJ2-7; 10 nucleotides line up with TRBD1. The CDR3 is 14 amino acids. V gave up 4 bases and J gave up 6 bases; unmatched junction bases: 6. CDR1 and CDR2 from the germline V gene are LGHNA and YSLEER. For the CDR3, the DNA is TGCGCCAGCAGCCCGGACAGGGGGTACGGCGAGCAGTACTTC. The encoded protein is CASSPDRGYGEQYF.

The chain employs TRBV6-1 and TRBJ2-3; TRBD2 is a possible D gene (6 bases). V was shortened by 7 bases and J by 0 bases, with 11 bases between the two germline ends. CDR3 size: 14 residues. CDR1 and CDR2 from the germline V gene are MNHNS and SASEGT. The CDR3 nucleotides are TGTGCCAGCAACCGGGAGACCAGCACAGATACGCAGTATTTT. Its protein product is CASNRETSTDTQYF.

In its sample, this clonotype was seen a few times. The V call is TRBV7-9, the J call TRBJ2-7, with no clear D. Germline CDR1 is SEHNR and CDR2 is FQNEAQ (reference sequence). This CDR3 region has 15 residues. V lost 4 bases to trimming and J lost 3 bases, with 16 bases between them. The CDR3 reads CASSSARYSIYEQYF. The DNA for the CDR3 is TGTGCCAGCAGCTCCGCCCGTTATTCAATCTACGAGCAGTACTTC.